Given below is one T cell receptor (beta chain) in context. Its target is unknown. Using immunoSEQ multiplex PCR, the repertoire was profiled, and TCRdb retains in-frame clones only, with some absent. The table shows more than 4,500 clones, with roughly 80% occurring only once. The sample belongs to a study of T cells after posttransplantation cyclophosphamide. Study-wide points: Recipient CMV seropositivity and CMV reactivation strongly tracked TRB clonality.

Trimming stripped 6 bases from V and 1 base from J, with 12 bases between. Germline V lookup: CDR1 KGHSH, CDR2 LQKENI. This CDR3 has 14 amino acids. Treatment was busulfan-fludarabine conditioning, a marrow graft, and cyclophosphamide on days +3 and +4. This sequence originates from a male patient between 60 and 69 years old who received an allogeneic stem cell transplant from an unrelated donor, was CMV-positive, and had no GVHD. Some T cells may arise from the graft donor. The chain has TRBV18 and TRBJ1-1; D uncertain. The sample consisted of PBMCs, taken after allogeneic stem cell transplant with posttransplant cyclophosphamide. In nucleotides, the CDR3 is TGTGCCAGCTCCCTCGGACGGGAGAACACTGAAGCTTTCTTT. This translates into CASSLGRENTEAFF.